The entry that follows covers one T cell receptor (beta chain) sequence. The source of the sample is a study of blood T cell repertoires in COVID-19. Study as a whole: Acute and convalescent COVID-19 samples came from the United States, Italy and Spain. In each case, the material was cDNA or gDNA derived from T cells, B-cell-depleted T cells, or PBMCs.

Patients from Seattle were sampled longitudinally, starting during active infection. Source study methods: Researchers report that nucleated cell counts were estimated from reference gene primer amplification. TCRdb's table, derived via immunoSEQ multiplex PCR, lists solely in-frame clones and lacks some. For V, J and clone size, that table is used; D and trimming come from the DNA. The sample carries a few hundred thousand clones, 70% to 90% recorded once. This sequence originates from a woman aged 45-65 years with COVID-19, enrolled during active disease. The sample comprised peripheral blood.

The CDR3 is CASSRRTSGRVYEQYF. CDR3 DNA sequence: TGTGCCAGCAGCCGCCGGACTAGCGGGAGGGTCTACGAGCAGTACTTC. The chain couples TRBV6-2 or TRBV6-3 to TRBJ2-7; 15 bases agree with TRBD2. Germline CDR1 reads MNHEY; CDR2 reads SVGEGT. The CDR3 is 16 residues long. The junction had 6 bases not matched to a gene; V was cut back by 6 bases and J by 3 bases.